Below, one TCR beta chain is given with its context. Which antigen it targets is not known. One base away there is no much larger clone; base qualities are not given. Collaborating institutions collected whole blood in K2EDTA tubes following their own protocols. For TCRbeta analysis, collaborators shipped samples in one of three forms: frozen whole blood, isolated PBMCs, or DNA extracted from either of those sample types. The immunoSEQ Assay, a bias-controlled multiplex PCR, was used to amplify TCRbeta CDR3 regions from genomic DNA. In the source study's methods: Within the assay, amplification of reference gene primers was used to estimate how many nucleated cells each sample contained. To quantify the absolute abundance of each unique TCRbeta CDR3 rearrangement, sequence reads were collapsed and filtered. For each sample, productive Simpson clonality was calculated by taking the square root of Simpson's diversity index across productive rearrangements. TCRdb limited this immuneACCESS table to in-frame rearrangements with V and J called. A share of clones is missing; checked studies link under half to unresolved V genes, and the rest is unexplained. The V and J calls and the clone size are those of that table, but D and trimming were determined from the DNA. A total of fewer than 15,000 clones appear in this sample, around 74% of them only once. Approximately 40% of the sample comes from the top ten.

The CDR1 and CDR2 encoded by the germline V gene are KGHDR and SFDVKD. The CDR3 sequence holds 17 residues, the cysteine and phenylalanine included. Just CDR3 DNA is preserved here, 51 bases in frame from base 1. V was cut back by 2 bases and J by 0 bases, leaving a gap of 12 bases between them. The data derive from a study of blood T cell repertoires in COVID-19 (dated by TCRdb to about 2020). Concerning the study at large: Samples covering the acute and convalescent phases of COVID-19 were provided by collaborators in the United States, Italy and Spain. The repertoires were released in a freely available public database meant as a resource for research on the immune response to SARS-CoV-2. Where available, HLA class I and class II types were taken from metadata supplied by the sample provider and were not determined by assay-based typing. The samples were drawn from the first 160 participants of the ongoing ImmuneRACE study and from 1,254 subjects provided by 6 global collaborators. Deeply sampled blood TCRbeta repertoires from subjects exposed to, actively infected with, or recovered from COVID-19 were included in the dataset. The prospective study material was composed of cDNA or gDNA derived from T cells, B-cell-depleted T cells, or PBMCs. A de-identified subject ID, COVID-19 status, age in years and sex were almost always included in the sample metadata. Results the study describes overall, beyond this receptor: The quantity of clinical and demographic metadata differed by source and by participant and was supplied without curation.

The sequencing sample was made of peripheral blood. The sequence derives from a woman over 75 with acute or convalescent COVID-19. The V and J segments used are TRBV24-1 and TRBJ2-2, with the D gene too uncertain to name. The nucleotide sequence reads TGTGCCACCAGTGATTCCTTTACCACGGCGAACACCGGGGAGCTGTTTTTT. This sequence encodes CATSDSFTTANTGELFF.